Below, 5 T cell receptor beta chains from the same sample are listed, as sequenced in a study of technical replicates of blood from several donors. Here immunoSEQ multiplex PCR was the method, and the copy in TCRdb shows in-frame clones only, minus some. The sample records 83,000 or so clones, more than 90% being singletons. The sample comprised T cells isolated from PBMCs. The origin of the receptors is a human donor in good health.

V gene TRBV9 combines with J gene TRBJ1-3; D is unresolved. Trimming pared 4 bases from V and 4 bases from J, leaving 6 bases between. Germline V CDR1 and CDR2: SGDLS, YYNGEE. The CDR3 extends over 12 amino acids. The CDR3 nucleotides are TGTGCCAGCAGCCTCGAGGGAAACACCATATATTTT. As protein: CASSLEGNTIYF.

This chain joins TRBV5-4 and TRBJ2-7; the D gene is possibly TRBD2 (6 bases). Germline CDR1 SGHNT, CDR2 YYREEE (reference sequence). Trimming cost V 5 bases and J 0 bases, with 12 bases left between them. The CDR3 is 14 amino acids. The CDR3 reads CASRTDYTSYEQYF. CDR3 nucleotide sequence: TGTGCCAGCAGGACGGACTATACCTCCTACGAGCAGTACTTC. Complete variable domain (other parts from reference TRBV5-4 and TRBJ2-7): ETGVTQSPTHLIKTRGQQVTLRCSSQSGHNTVSWYQQALGQGPQFIFQYYREEENGRGNFPPRFSGLQFPNYSSELNVNALELDDSALYLCASRTDYTSYEQYFGPGTRLTVT.

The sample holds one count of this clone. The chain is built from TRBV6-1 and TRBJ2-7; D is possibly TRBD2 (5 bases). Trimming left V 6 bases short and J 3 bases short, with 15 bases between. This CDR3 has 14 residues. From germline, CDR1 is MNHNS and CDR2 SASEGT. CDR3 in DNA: TGTGCCAGCAGGGGAACGGGGAGAAACTACGAGCAGTACTTC. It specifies CASRGTGRNYEQYF.

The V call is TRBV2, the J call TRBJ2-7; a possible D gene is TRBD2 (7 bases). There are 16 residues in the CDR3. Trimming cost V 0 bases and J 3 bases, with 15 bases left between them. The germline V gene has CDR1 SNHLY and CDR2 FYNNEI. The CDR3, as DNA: TGTGCCAGCAGTGAAGCTCGGGGGGCGGACCTCTACGAGCAGTACTTC. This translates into CASSEARGADLYEQYF.

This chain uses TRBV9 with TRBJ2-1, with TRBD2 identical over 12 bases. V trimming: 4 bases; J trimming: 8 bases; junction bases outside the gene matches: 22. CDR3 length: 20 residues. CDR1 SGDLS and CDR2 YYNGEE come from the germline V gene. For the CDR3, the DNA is TGTGCCAGCAGCTTGGGGGGGCAAATAAGACTAGCGGGGGTGTATTATGAGCAGTTCTTC. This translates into CASSLGGQIRLAGVYYEQFF.